Listed below are T cell receptor beta chains from one sample, sequenced in a study of cytomegalovirus exposure and HLA in healthy donors. Clones were sequenced by immunoSEQ multiplex PCR, and TCRdb holds only the in-frame ones, with some missing. The sample table includes over 200,000 clones. The sequencing sample was made of PBMCs. Receptors originate from a woman younger than 45 in good health and CMV-seropositive. Both conserved end residues are part of each CDR3. D genes are given only for firm matches.

V gene: TRBV6-1
D gene: .
J gene: TRBJ1-1
CDR3 protein: CASSEFTGYAFF
CDR3 DNA: TGTGCCAGCAGTGAATTTACAGGGTATGCTTTCTTT

V gene: TRBV6-6
D gene: .
J gene: TRBJ2-7
CDR3 protein: CASSYSRNSFYEQYF
CDR3 DNA: TGTGCCAGCAGTTACTCGAGAAACAGTTTCTACGAGCAGTACTTC

V gene: TRBV5-1
D gene: .
J gene: TRBJ1-1
CDR3 protein: CASSLEGRRGWINLKNTEAFF
CDR3 DNA: TGCGCCAGCAGCTTGGAGGGGCGCAGAGGCTGGATCAACCTCAAGAACACTGAAGCTTTCTTC

V gene: TRBV7-9
D gene: .
J gene: TRBJ1-2
CDR3 protein: CASSLESGNYGYTF
CDR3 DNA: TGTGCCAGCAGCTTAGAATCAGGGAACTATGGCTACACCTTC

V gene: TRBV5-6
D gene: .
J gene: TRBJ1-5
CDR3 protein: CASSLADQPQHF
CDR3 DNA: TGTGCCAGCAGCTTGGCCGATCAGCCCCAGCATTTT

V gene: TRBV29-1
D gene: TRBD2
J gene: TRBJ2-3
CDR3 protein: CSVEGSGGPDTQYF
CDR3 DNA: TGTAGCGTTGAAGGTAGCGGGGGGCCAGATACGCAGTATTTT

V gene: TRBV6-6
D gene: .
J gene: TRBJ2-7
CDR3 protein: CASRDSGTNSYEQYF
CDR3 DNA: TGTGCCAGCAGGGACTCGGGCACCAACTCCTACGAGCAGTACTTC

V gene: TRBV7-9
D gene: .
J gene: TRBJ1-1
CDR3 protein: CASSLGESWGFTEAFF
CDR3 DNA: TGTGCCAGCAGCTTAGGAGAGTCCTGGGGCTTTACTGAAGCTTTCTTT

V gene: TRBV7-2
D gene: .
J gene: TRBJ2-1
CDR3 protein: CASSLQPGVHEQFF
CDR3 DNA: TGTGCCAGCAGCTTACAACCGGGAGTTCATGAGCAGTTCTTC

V gene: TRBV5-8
D gene: .
J gene: TRBJ2-1
CDR3 protein: CASSLMRGSQFF
CDR3 DNA: TGTGCCAGCAGCTTGATGCGGGGCTCACAGTTCTTC

V gene: TRBV10-1
D gene: TRBD1
J gene: TRBJ2-2
CDR3 protein: CASRGTANTGELFF
CDR3 DNA: TGCGCCAGCAGGGGGACAGCGAACACCGGGGAGCTGTTTTTT

V gene: TRBV19
D gene: TRBD1
J gene: TRBJ2-7
CDR3 protein: CASSIGTGREEQYF
CDR3 DNA: TGTGCCAGTAGTATCGGGACAGGGAGGGAGGAGCAGTACTTC

V gene: TRBV7-2
D gene: .
J gene: TRBJ1-2
CDR3 protein: CASSPVLVVYGYTF
CDR3 DNA: TGTGCCAGCAGTCCGGTCCTTGTGGTCTATGGCTACACCTTC

V gene: TRBV27
D gene: TRBD1
J gene: TRBJ1-1
CDR3 protein: CASSRGQPNTEAFF
CDR3 DNA: TGTGCCAGCAGTCGGGGACAGCCTAACACTGAAGCTTTCTTT

V gene: TRBV29-1
D gene: .
J gene: TRBJ2-1
CDR3 protein: CSVEQYNEQFF
CDR3 DNA: TGCAGCGTTGAGCAGTATAATGAGCAGTTCTTC

V gene: TRBV7-2
D gene: TRBD2
J gene: TRBJ2-7
CDR3 protein: CASSLDLAGGLREQYF
CDR3 DNA: TGTGCCAGCAGCTTAGACCTAGCGGGGGGTCTGAGGGAGCAGTACTTC

V gene: TRBV11-2
D gene: .
J gene: TRBJ2-7
CDR3 protein: CASSPGAYEQYF
CDR3 DNA: TGTGCCAGCAGCCCGGGGGCCTACGAGCAGTACTTC

V gene: TRBV6-5
D gene: .
J gene: TRBJ2-1
CDR3 protein: CASSPRGREYNEQFF
CDR3 DNA: TGTGCCAGCAGCCCACGAGGCCGGGAGTACAATGAGCAGTTCTTC

V gene: TRBV18
D gene: .
J gene: TRBJ2-1
CDR3 protein: CASSPLQGNEQFF
CDR3 DNA: TGTGCCAGCTCACCGCTTCAGGGTAATGAGCAGTTCTTC

V gene: TRBV29-1
D gene: TRBD2
J gene: TRBJ2-1
CDR3 protein: CSVSGLARVSYNEQFF
CDR3 DNA: TGCAGCGTTTCGGGACTAGCGAGGGTCTCCTACAATGAGCAGTTCTTC

V gene: TRBV27
D gene: TRBD2
J gene: TRBJ2-2
CDR3 protein: CASSGLGLASNTGELFF
CDR3 DNA: TGTGCCAGCAGTGGACTGGGACTAGCGTCGAACACCGGGGAGCTGTTTTTT

V gene: TRBV28
D gene: .
J gene: TRBJ2-5
CDR3 protein: CASSLFTGRETQYF
CDR3 DNA: TGTGCCAGCAGTTTATTTACAGGGCGAGAGACCCAGTACTTC

V gene: TRBV4-3
D gene: TRBD1
J gene: TRBJ2-5
CDR3 protein: CASSQVLLDRGSETQYF
CDR3 DNA: TGCGCCAGCAGCCAAGTCCTACTGGACAGGGGATCAGAGACCCAGTACTTC

V gene: TRBV2
D gene: TRBD1
J gene: TRBJ1-5
CDR3 protein: CASSVGQGPRQPQHF
CDR3 DNA: TGTGCCAGCAGTGTGGGACAGGGCCCGAGGCAGCCCCAGCATTTT

V gene: TRBV5-6
D gene: TRBD2
J gene: TRBJ2-3
CDR3 protein: CASSLISGGALGTDTQYF
CDR3 DNA: TGTGCCAGCAGCTTAATTAGCGGGGGGGCTTTGGGCACAGATACGCAGTATTTT

V gene: TRBV19
D gene: .
J gene: TRBJ2-7
CDR3 protein: CASRDPGQHYEQYF
CDR3 DNA: TGTGCCAGTAGGGACCCGGGACAACACTACGAGCAGTACTTC

V gene: TRBV6-5
D gene: .
J gene: TRBJ1-1
CDR3 protein: CASGSAGWGTEAFF
CDR3 DNA: TGTGCCAGCGGCTCGGCAGGGTGGGGCACTGAAGCTTTCTTT

V gene: TRBV5-1
D gene: .
J gene: TRBJ2-4
CDR3 protein: CASSLSRESDIQYF
CDR3 DNA: TGCGCCAGCAGCTTGAGTCGGGAGTCGGACATTCAGTACTTC

V gene: TRBV11-2
D gene: TRBD1
J gene: TRBJ2-3
CDR3 protein: CASSFGPGQGPDTQYF
CDR3 DNA: TGTGCCAGCAGCTTTGGGCCGGGACAGGGCCCAGATACGCAGTATTTT